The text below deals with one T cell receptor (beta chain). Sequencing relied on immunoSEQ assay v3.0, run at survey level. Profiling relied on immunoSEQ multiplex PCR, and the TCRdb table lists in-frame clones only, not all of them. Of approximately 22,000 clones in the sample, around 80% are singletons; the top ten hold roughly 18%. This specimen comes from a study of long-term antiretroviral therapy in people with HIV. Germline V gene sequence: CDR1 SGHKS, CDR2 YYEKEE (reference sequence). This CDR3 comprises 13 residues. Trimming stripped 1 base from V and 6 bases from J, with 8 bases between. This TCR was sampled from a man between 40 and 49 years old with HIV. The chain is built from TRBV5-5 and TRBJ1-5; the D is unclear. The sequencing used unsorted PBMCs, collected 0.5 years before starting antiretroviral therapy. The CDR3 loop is CASSLLRGQPQHF. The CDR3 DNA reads TGTGCCAGCAGCTTGCTCAGAGGTCAGCCCCAGCATTTT.